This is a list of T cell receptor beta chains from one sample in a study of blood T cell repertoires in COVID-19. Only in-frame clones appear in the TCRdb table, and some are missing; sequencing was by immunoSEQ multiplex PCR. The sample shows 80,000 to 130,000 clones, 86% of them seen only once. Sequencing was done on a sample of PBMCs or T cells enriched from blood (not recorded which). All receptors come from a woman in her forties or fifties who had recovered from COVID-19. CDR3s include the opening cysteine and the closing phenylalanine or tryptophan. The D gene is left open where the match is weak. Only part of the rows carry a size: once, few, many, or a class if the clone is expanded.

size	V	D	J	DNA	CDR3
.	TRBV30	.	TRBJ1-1	TGTGCCTGGAGTGTAAGAGAGAACACTGAAGCTTTCTTT	CAWSVRENTEAFF
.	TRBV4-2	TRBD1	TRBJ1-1	TGTGCCAGCAGCCAGTGGACAGGGGGAACAAACACTGAAGCTTTCTTT	CASSQWTGGTNTEAFF
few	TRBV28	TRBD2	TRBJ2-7	TGTGCCAGCGGAACACGGCGGGAGGTCTACGAGCAGTACTTC	CASGTRREVYEQYF
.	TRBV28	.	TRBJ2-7	TGTGCCAGCAGGCCAGGGTTCAGATACGAGCAGTACTTC	CASRPGFRYEQYF
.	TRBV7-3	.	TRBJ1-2	TGTGCCAGCAGCTCACAGACAGGCAAGCTCTTTGGCTACACCTTC	CASSSQTGKLFGYTF
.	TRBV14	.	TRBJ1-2	TGTGCCAGCAGCCAAGGGTGGGCTTACTATGGCTACACCTTC	CASSQGWAYYGYTF
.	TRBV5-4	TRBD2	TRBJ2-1	TGTGCCAGCAGCTCACCGGGACTAGCAAGGAATGAGCAGTTCTTC	CASSSPGLARNEQFF
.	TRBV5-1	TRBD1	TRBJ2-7	TGCGCCAGCAGCTCTCCAGACAGGGGGGACGAGCAGTACTTC	CASSSPDRGDEQYF
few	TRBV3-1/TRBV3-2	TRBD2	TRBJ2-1	TGTGCCAGCAGTCAAAGACTAGCGGGAGTTGATGAGCAGTTCTTC	CASSQRLAGVDEQFF
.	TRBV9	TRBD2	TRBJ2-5	TGTGCCAGCAGCCCCCGGGCTAGCGGGAGAAAGACCCAGTACTTC	CASSPRASGRKTQYF
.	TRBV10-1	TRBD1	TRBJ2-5	TGCGCCAGCAGTCCGGGACAGGATTTGGGGCCCCAAGAGACCCAGTACTTC	CASSPGQDLGPQETQYF
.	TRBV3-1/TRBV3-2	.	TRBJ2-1	.	CASSARTSGGWGVSSSSVREQFF
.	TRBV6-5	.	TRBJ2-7	TGTGCCAGCAGTTATGAGGCAGGGGCCCCCTACGAGCAGTACTTC	CASSYEAGAPYEQYF
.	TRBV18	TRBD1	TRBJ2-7	TGTGCCAGCTCACCCTCGGGACAGGTGTCCTACGAGCAGTACTTC	CASSPSGQVSYEQYF
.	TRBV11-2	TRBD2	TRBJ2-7	TGTGCCAGCAGCTTAGTTTCCGGGACTAGCGGGAGAGGAAACGAGCAGTACTTC	CASSLVSGTSGRGNEQYF
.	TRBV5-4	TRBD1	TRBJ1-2	TGTGCCAGCATCTTGACCCCTGGGACAGCAGCTAACTATGGCTACACCTTC	CASILTPGTAANYGYTF
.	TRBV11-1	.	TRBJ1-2	TGTGCCAGCAGCTTAGGAGTCGGAGCGTCCTATGGCTACACCTTC	CASSLGVGASYGYTF
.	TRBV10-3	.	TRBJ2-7	TGTGCCATCAGACAGAACTCCTACGAGCAGTACTTC	CAIRQNSYEQYF
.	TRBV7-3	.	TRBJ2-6	TGTGCCAGCAGCTTAATGGGAGCTGGGGCCAACGTCCTGACTTTC	CASSLMGAGANVLTF
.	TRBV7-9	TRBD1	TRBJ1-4	TGTGCCATACAGGGGATCGAAAGGTCTAATGAAAAACTGTTTTTT	CAIQGIERSNEKLFF
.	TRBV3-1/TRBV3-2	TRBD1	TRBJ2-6	TGTGCCAGCAGCCGAACAGGGGGACAAGGGGCCAACGTCCTGACTTTC	CASSRTGGQGANVLTF
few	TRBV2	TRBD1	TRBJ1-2	TGTGCCAGCAGTCATCCGGACAGGGCTGGGTATGGCTACACCTTC	CASSHPDRAGYGYTF
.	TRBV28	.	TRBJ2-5	TGTGCCAGCAGTTCTTTCGGACTGGGGCAAGAGACCCAGTACTTC	CASSSFGLGQETQYF
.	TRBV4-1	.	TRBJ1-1	TGCGCCAGCAGCCAAGAGACTGCGGCCATGAACACTGAAGCTTTCTTT	CASSQETAAMNTEAFF
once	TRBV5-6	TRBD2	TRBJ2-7	TGTGCCAGCAGCGGGGGGGAGGCCTACGAGCAGTACTTC	CASSGGEAYEQYF
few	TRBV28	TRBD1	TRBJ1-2	TGTGCCAGCAGTTTACAGGACAGGGATTCGGGCTACACCTTC	CASSLQDRDSGYTF
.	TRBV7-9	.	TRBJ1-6	TGTGCCAGCAGCTTAGGAACCGGTCGTGCGGATTCACCCCTCCACTTT	CASSLGTGRADSPLHF
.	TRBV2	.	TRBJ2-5	TGTGCCAGCAGAACCCAGGGGGGAAGGGAGACCCAGTACTTC	CASRTQGGRETQYF
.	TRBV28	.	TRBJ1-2	TGTGCCAGCAGCGATACAGGGAACCCCCGACTTGGCTACACCTTC	CASSDTGNPRLGYTF
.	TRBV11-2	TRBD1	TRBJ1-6	TGTGCCAGCAGCCCGGACAGGAATTCACCCCTCCACTTT	CASSPDRNSPLHF
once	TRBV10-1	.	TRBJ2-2	TGCGCCAGCAGTGAGACGGACACCGGGGAGCTGTTTTTT	CASSETDTGELFF
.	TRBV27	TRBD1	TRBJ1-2	TGTGCCAGCAGTTTGAACAGGGGAGACGGCTACACCTTC	CASSLNRGDGYTF
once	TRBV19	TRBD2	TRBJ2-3	TGTGCCAGTAGTACCCTGTCCACTAGCGGATTCACAGATACGCAGTATTTT	CASSTLSTSGFTDTQYF
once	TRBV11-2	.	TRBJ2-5	TGTGCCAGCAGCTTAGTCCGGACATTGGAGACCCAGTACTTC	CASSLVRTLETQYF
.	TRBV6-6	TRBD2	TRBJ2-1	TGTGCCAGCAGTTACTATGCGGGAGGTATTCGGGAGCAGTTCTTC	CASSYYAGGIREQFF
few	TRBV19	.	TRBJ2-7	TGTGCCAAATCCGGACATACCCCCTACGAGCAGTACTTC	CAKSGHTPYEQYF
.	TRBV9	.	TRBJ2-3	TGTGCCAGCAGCTTATCGGATACGCAGTATTTT	CASSLSDTQYF
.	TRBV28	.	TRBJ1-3	TGTGCCAGCAGTTTCGGGGGATCTGGAAACACCATATATTTT	CASSFGGSGNTIYF
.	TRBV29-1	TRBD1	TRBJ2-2	TGCAGCGTTGGGAAGGGACAGGACAACACCGGGGAGCTGTTTTTT	CSVGKGQDNTGELFF
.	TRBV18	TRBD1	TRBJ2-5	TGTGCCAGTCCAATTTCGGACAGGTTTTTCTTGGAGACCCAGTACTTC	CASPISDRFFLETQYF
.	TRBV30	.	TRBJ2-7	TGTGCCTGGAGTGTCAGGGGTCACCCCATATACGAGCAGTACTTC	CAWSVRGHPIYEQYF